The T cell receptor beta chain under discussion was sequenced for a study of vaccination and CD4 T cells after COVID-19. This clonotype was picked up a small number of times. Its antigen is not identified. Germline CDR1 reads DFQATT; CDR2 reads SNEGSKA (reference sequence). This CDR3 region has 11 residues. Treatment reported: roughly 11-day PBMC culture with coronavirus spike peptide pools or control peptides (ViraFEST assay). The collection of CD4+ T cells from the unexposed donor took place before the COVID-19 pandemic (2011-2018). The authors swapped half the medium for fresh IL-2 medium on days 3 and 7. Sequenced with the Oncomine TCR Beta short-read assay was DNA taken from cultured CD4+ T cells. In this case, cultured CD4+ T cells provided the extracted genomic DNA. TCRdb fed the PCR reads into MiXCR, producing one record per CDR3 protein. The sample holds about 7,800 distinct CDR3 sequences, more than 35% seen once.

Sequenced: CD4+ T cells from blood, cultured in vitro. The V gene is TRBV20-1, the J gene TRBJ2-5; tentatively, D is TRBD2 (6 bases). The TCR comes from a human donor in good health. CDR3 sequence (DNA): TGCGGGGTAGCGGACTCAAAGACCCAGTACTTC. Translated: CGVADSKTQYF.